This T cell receptor beta chain was captured by sequencing in a study of tumour-infiltrating T cells in Burkitt lymphoma. The germline CDR1 and CDR2 sequences are MNHEY and SVGAGI. This CDR3 is 15 amino acids long. Between the trimmed V and J ends, which lost 3 bases and 7 bases, there was a span of 18 bases. Sequenced by immunoSEQ multiplex PCR; TCRdb stores in-frame clones only, minus some. The sample comprises more than 2,000 clones, under 15% of which are singletons, and roughly 9.1% rests with the top ten. The J gene is TRBJ1-1, the V gene TRBV6-5; D is perhaps TRBD1 (5 bases). The source material was tumor tissue. The sequence came from a human donor with Burkitt lymphoma. DNA of the CDR3: TGTGCCAGCAGTTATGGGACTGCCATCGACGGTGAAGCTTTCTTT. Protein product: CASSYGTAIDGEAFF.